This T cell receptor (beta chain) was documented in a study of shared clonotypes between healthy human individuals. Study context: For every donor, three CD4 naive, three CD4 memory, two CD8 naive and one CD8 memory plates were used.

Assay used: immunoSEQ multiplex PCR; TCRdb lists only in-frame clones, some missing. The table includes about 2,100,000 clones, 85% to 95% detected once. Terminally differentiated effector memory CD45RA+ cells were excluded by CCR7 positive selection of CD45RO-negative cells. CDR1 is SGHRS, CDR2 YFSETQ, per germline. The CDR3 is 15 residues long. Trimming cost V 0 bases and J 1 base; bases outside gene matches: 1. The chain uses TRBV5-1 and TRBJ2-7; 10 bases map to TRBD1. Sequenced input: naive CD8+ T cells from PBMCs. This clonotype was obtained from a man between 18 and 29 years old in good health. Some clones in this sample may be carry-over from other donors' samples. The CDR3 region is CASSLVDRGSYEQYF. The CDR3 DNA is TGCGCCAGCAGCTTGGTGGACAGGGGGTCCTACGAGCAGTACTTC.